Presented here are 24 T cell receptor beta chains from one specimen sequenced in a study of control samples from healthy donors and cancer patients. Sequencing used immunoSEQ multiplex PCR; TCRdb keeps in-frame clones, though not all of them. The sample comprises approximately 81,000 clones, around 94% of which are singletons, and around 4.7% rests with the top ten. The sequenced sample consisted of blood. Receptors were obtained from a woman between 18 and 29 years old in good health.

The chain carries TRBV4-1 and TRBJ1-4, with 8 bases that match TRBD1. Germline V CDR1 and CDR2: MGHRA, YSYEKL. The CDR3 is 15 amino acids. Trimming cost V 1 base and J 8 bases; bases outside gene matches: 6. CDR3 sequence: CASSQGTGGSEKLFF. The CDR3 coding sequence is TGCGCCAGCAGCCAAGGAACAGGGGGTTCCGAAAAACTGTTTTTT.

The chain couples TRBV18 to TRBJ1-2; D not resolved. V was pared by 1 base and J by 3 bases, with 15 bases between. Germline lookup yields CDR1 KGHSH and CDR2 LQKENI. CDR3 length: 16 residues. This CDR3 reads CASSPLAGSLDYGYTF. The CDR3 region has the DNA TGTGCCAGCTCACCACTGGCCGGATCCTTGGACTATGGCTACACCTTC.

The chain couples TRBV28 to TRBJ1-1; D is uncertain. Trimming took 10 bases from V and 1 from J, leaving 22 bases between them. Per germline, CDR1 MDHEN and CDR2 SYDVKM. The CDR3 runs to 16 residues. Here the CDR3 reads CATSLWGSATNTEAFF. As DNA, the CDR3 is TGTGCCACCTCGTTATGGGGTAGCGCGACGAACACTGAAGCTTTCTTT.

The chain links TRBV7-9 to TRBJ2-4; tentatively, D is TRBD1 (6 bases). This CDR3 has 13 amino acids. V was cut by 10 bases and J by 6 bases, with 16 bases left in between. The germline V gene has CDR1 SEHNR and CDR2 FQNEAQ (reference sequence). This CDR3 is CAIPIGQPNIQYF. The CDR3 region has the DNA TGTGCCATCCCTATCGGACAGCCAAACATTCAGTACTTC.

This rearrangement joins TRBV27 to TRBJ1-4; D call uncertain. The ends were cut back, 5 bases at V and 5 bases at J, with 9 bases in the middle. The germline CDR1 and CDR2 sequences are MNHEY and SMNVEV (reference sequence). The CDR3 extends over 13 amino acids. The DNA for the CDR3 is TGTGCCAGCAGTGGGAGAAACAATGAAAAACTGTTTTTT. This gives the protein CASSGRNNEKLFF.

The chain links TRBV6-1 to TRBJ1-4; possibly TRBD1 for D (5 bases). The CDR3 contains 13 residues. The germline V and J ends were trimmed by 7 bases and 5 bases, with 11 bases remaining between them. The germline V gene has CDR1 MNHNS and CDR2 SASEGT. The CDR3 sequence is CASIDRSNEKLFF. Written as DNA, the CDR3 is TGTGCCAGCATTGACAGATCGAATGAAAAACTGTTTTTT.

The rearrangement joins TRBV9 to TRBJ2-2, with TRBD2 identical over 11 bases. Trimming at V came to 4 bases and at J to 4 bases, leaving 12 bases not matched to a gene. The CDR3 loop spans 18 amino acids. Germline CDR1 SGDLS, CDR2 YYNGEE. The CDR3 nucleotides read TGTGCCAGCAGCACCCTGGGGACTAGCGGAGGGGGCACCGGGGAGCTGTTTTTT. Its translation: CASSTLGTSGGGTGELFF.

The rearrangement joins TRBV7-7 to TRBJ2-7, with D possibly TRBD1 on 6 matching bases. This CDR3 contains 13 residues. Germline CDR1 SSHAT, CDR2 FNYEAQ (reference sequence). V gave up 5 bases and J gave up 1 base, with 9 bases separating them. In DNA, the CDR3 is TGTGCCAGCAGCCTGGACAGATCCTACGAGCAGTACTTC. Translating it yields CASSLDRSYEQYF.

The chain couples TRBV7-7 to TRBJ2-5, with TRBD2 identical over 11 bases. Germline assignment: CDR1 SSHAT and CDR2 FNYEAQ (reference sequence). The CDR3 consists of 14 residues. Written as DNA, the CDR3 is TGTGCTAGCGGGGTAGCGGGGGGGCAAGAGACCCAGTACTTC. As protein: CASGVAGGQETQYF.

The chain combines TRBV2 with TRBJ2-3; TRBD1 aligns across 8 bases. J was trimmed by 0 bases and V by 6 bases; bases with no gene match: 2. Germline V gene data show CDR1 as SNHLY and CDR2 as FYNNEI. The CDR3 totals 14 residues. The CDR3 nucleotides are TGTGCCAGCAGCAGACAGGGGAGCACAGATACGCAGTATTTT. Translated, it gives CASSRQGSTDTQYF.

The chain couples TRBV7-8 to TRBJ2-4; no clear D gene. Per germline, CDR1 SGHVS and CDR2 FQNEAQ. V was cut by 0 bases and J by 5 bases, with 8 bases left in between. The CDR3 spans 14 residues. CDR3 sequence: CASSLAGIENIQYF. The CDR3 bases are TGTGCCAGCAGCTTAGCGGGTATCGAAAACATTCAGTACTTC.

The chain employs TRBV9 and TRBJ2-7; maybe TRBD2 (6 bases). CDR1 and CDR2 from the germline V gene are SGDLS and YYNGEE. CDR3 length: 14 amino acids. The V gene lost 0 bases and the J gene lost 1 base, with 8 bases spanning the gap. The CDR3: CASSVGGDSYEQYF. DNA of the CDR3: TGTGCCAGCAGCGTAGGGGGGGATTCCTACGAGCAGTACTTC.

This chain uses TRBV9 with TRBJ2-1, with a weak D call TRBD2 (5 bases). The CDR3 loop spans 13 amino acids. Germline CDR1 reads SGDLS; CDR2 reads YYNGEE. The ends were cut back, 2 bases at V and 5 bases at J, with 8 bases in the middle. The CDR3 protein is CASSVRADNEQFF. CDR3 DNA sequence: TGTGCCAGCAGCGTCAGAGCGGACAATGAGCAGTTCTTC. Drawing the rest from reference TRBV9 and TRBJ2-1, the complete variable domain is DSGVTQTPKHLITATGQRVTLRCSPRSGDLSVYWYQQSLDQGLQFLIQYYNGEERAKGNILERFSAQQFPDLHSELNLSSLELGDSALYFCASSVRADNEQFFGPGTRLTVL.

This clone was recorded only once. The chain combines TRBV12-3 or TRBV12-4 with TRBJ1-1; TRBD1 agrees at 8 bases. The CDR3 is 13 amino acids. J gave up 11 bases and V 6 bases, and 11 bases lay outside the gene matches. CDR3 amino acids: CASSLTGGTLAFF. The CDR3, as DNA: TGTGCCAGCAGCCTTACAGGGGGAACCCTGGCTTTCTTT.

This chain uses TRBV3-1 (or the pseudogene TRBV3-2) with TRBJ1-2; D is perhaps TRBD1 (5 bases). CDR1 and CDR2 (germline): LGHDT, YNNKEL (reference sequence). The CDR3 covers 15 residues. Trimming pared 1 base from V and 7 bases from J, leaving 16 bases between. The CDR3 here is CASSQGGGLSGGYTF. As DNA, the CDR3 is TGTGCCAGCAGCCAAGGTGGGGGTTTATCAGGTGGCTACACCTTC.

The chain joins TRBV19 to TRBJ1-6; D is undetermined. CDR1 and CDR2 (germline): LNHDA, SQIVND (reference sequence). V was cut by 3 bases and J by 10 bases, with 16 bases left in between. The CDR3 is made up of 15 amino acids. The CDR3 nucleotides are TGTGCCAGTAGTATCCCCGACCAGCCGGGATCACCCCTCCACTTT. This codes for CASSIPDQPGSPLHF. The whole variable domain, filled in from reference TRBV19 and TRBJ1-6, reads DGGITQSPKYLFRKEGQNVTLSCEQNLNHDAMYWYRQDPGQGLRLIYYSQIVNDFQKGDIAEGYSVSREKKESFPLTVTSAQKNPTAFYLCASSIPDQPGSPLHFGNGTRLTVT.

The V and J genes are TRBV7-9 and TRBJ2-2; D unclear. The CDR3 length is 15 residues. Germline CDR1 reads SEHNR; CDR2 reads FQNEAQ (reference sequence). Deletions cut 7 bases from V and 5 bases from J, with 17 bases between. The CDR3 loop is CASTGARTATGELFF. DNA for the CDR3: TGTGCCAGCACCGGCGCCAGGACGGCTACCGGGGAGCTGTTTTTT. The whole variable domain, remainder taken from reference TRBV7-9 and TRBJ2-2, is DTGVSQNPRHKITKRGQNVTFRCDPISEHNRLYWYRQTLGQGPEFLTYFQNEAQLEKSRLLSDRFSAERPKGSFSTLEIQRTEQGDSAMYLCASTGARTATGELFFGEGSRLTVL.

V and J are TRBV3-1 (or the pseudogene TRBV3-2) and TRBJ1-3; the D is unclear. The V gene's germline CDR1 is LGHDT and CDR2 YNNKEL (reference sequence). The CDR3 covers 16 residues. With 4 bases removed from V and 4 bases from J, the gap between germline ends came to 17 bases. The CDR3 DNA sequence: TGTGCCAGCAGCCCCCTCTTGAGGGAAGGAGGAAACACCATATATTTT. Its translation is CASSPLLREGGNTIYF.

The chain recombines TRBV9 with TRBJ2-3; 7 bases map to TRBD1. The J segment lost 1 base and the V segment lost 3 bases, leaving 11 bases of the junction unmatched. Germline V lookup: CDR1 SGDLS, CDR2 YYNGEE. This CDR3 is built from 17 residues. The CDR3 loop is CASSARDNRGRTDTQYF. CDR3 bases: TGTGCCAGCAGCGCACGGGATAACAGGGGACGCACAGATACGCAGTATTTT.

The gene calls are TRBV28 and TRBJ1-5; TRBD1 is a possible D gene (6 bases). The CDR3 totals 14 residues. Germline V CDR1 and CDR2: MDHEN, SYDVKM. With 1 base removed from V and 5 bases from J, the gap between germline ends came to 9 bases. CDR3: CASSLSQGDQPQHF. CDR3 DNA sequence: TGTGCCAGCAGTTTATCACAGGGAGATCAGCCCCAGCATTTT.

This chain uses TRBV6-5 with TRBJ1-1; no clear D. This CDR3 spans 12 amino acids. Germline values: CDR1 MNHEY, CDR2 SVGAGI. Trimming removed 3 bases at V and 4 bases at J, with 6 bases between. CDR3 amino acids: CASSYGTTEAFF. The CDR3 DNA sequence: TGTGCCAGCAGTTATGGTACCACTGAAGCTTTCTTT.

The chain links TRBV25-1 to TRBJ2-6, with D tentatively TRBD1 (5 bases). Germline CDR1 MGHDK, CDR2 SYGVNS. V was cut by 3 bases and J by 0 bases, with 9 bases left in between. CDR3 size: 16 residues. The CDR3 DNA sequence: TGTGCCAGCAGTGACGACAGAGGCTCTGGGGCCAACGTCCTGACTTTC. This encodes CASSDDRGSGANVLTF.

V gene TRBV12-3 or TRBV12-4 combines with J gene TRBJ1-1; no clear D. The germline V and J ends were trimmed by 0 bases and 11 bases, with 13 bases remaining between them. The CDR3 has 13 residues. The CDR3: CASSLAIPGEAFF. For the CDR3, the DNA is TGTGCCAGCAGTTTAGCTATTCCTGGGGAGGCTTTCTTT.

The V call is TRBV3-1 (or the pseudogene TRBV3-2), the J call TRBJ2-1; 7 bases map to TRBD1. This CDR3 has 16 amino acids. Germline V gene data show CDR1 as LGHDT and CDR2 as YNNKEL (reference sequence). V was pared by 4 bases and J by 1 base, with 7 bases of the junction left unmatched. CDR3 amino acids: CASSRTGVRSYNEQFF. Here the CDR3 DNA reads TGTGCCAGCAGCCGCACAGGGGTGAGGTCCTACAATGAGCAGTTCTTC.